The clone carrying this T cell receptor (beta chain) was found a few times. The antigen is unknown. A J-beta primer mix and a sample-barcoded 5' primer were used in a second PCR of about 7 to 12 cycles. Each CDR3 protein gets one entry after TCRdb re-called the 5' RACE reads with MiXCR. The data hold 550,000 to 750,000 distinct CDR3 sequences, with roughly 20% observed a single time. The data were obtained in a study of blood T cells in healthy people across ages. General observations from the study: Because donor CMV status was unknown, expanded clonotype changes were possibly confounded.

This CDR3 is built from 16 residues. CDR1 is SGHDT and CDR2 is YYEEEE in the germline V gene. V was pared by 3 bases and J by 0 bases, with 16 bases between. The chain links TRBV5-6 to TRBJ2-7; the D gene is possibly TRBD1 (5 bases). This TCR derives from a man between 65 and 85 years old in good health. The sample comprised blood. The chain's CDR3 is CASSSGGRAHSYEQYF. DNA for the CDR3: TGTGCCAGCAGCTCGGGCGGCAGGGCACACTCCTACGAGCAGTACTTC. Supplemented by reference TRBV5-6 and TRBJ2-7, the full variable domain reads DAGVTQSPTHLIKTRGQQVTLRCSPKSGHDTVSWYQQALGQGPQFIFQYYEEEERQRGNFPDRFSGHQFPNYSSELNVNALLLGDSALYLCASSSGGRAHSYEQYFGPGTRLTVT.